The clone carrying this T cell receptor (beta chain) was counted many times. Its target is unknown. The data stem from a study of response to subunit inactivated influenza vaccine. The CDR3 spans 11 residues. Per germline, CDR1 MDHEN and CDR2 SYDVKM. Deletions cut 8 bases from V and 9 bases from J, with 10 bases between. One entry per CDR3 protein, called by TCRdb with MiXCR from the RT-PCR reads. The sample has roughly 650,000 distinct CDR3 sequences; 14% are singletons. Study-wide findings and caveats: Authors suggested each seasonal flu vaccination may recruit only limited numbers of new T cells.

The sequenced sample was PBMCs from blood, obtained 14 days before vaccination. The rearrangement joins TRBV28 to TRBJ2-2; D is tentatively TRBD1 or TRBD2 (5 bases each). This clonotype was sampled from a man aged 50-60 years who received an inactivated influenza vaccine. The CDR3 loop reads CASGTRRELFF. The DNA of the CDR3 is TGTGCCAGCGGGACCCGCCGGGAGCTGTTTTTT.